The 32 T cell receptor beta chains below come from one sample, sequenced in a study of T cells expressing NK-cell markers. TCRdb re-called the 5' RACE reads; every CDR3 protein appears as one record, without DNA. Its clone listing holds about 460,000 distinct CDR3 sequences. The source material was blood T cells: a sorted CD56 or NKG2C T cell subset, CD4+ or CD8+ T cells, or bulk PBMC T cells (not recorded which). The receptors were sampled from a woman between 50 and 59 years old in good health.

This chain links TRBV7-9 with TRBJ1-3. CDR1 is SEHNR, CDR2 FQNEAQ, per germline (reference sequence). The CDR3 sequence is 14 residues long. The CDR3 sequence is CASSFPGAGNTIYF. Supplemented by reference TRBV7-9 and TRBJ1-3, the full variable domain reads DTGVSQNPRHKITKRGQNVTFRCDPISEHNRLYWYRQTLGQGPEFLTYFQNEAQLEKSRLLSDRFSAERPKGSFSTLEIQRTEQGDSAMYLCASSFPGAGNTIYFGEGSWLTVV.

J is TRBJ2-5 and V is TRBV15; checking the TCRdb D call of TRBD2 is not possible without DNA. The CDR3 spans 14 residues. CDR1 is LNHNV, CDR2 YYDKDF, per germline (reference sequence). CDR3 sequence reads: CATTPGGPAVTQYF.

The J gene is TRBJ2-1, the V gene TRBV24-1; TCRdb gives TRBD1 as the D gene, but with no DNA this cannot be confirmed. Germline assignment: CDR1 KGHDR and CDR2 SFDVKD. The CDR3 loop spans 15 amino acids. The CDR3 spells CATSDRTGLNNEQFF.

The V gene is TRBV9, the J gene TRBJ2-7. CDR1 is SGDLS and CDR2 is YYNGEE in the germline V gene. CDR3 length: 16 amino acids. CDR3 region: CASSVDWAAWSNEQYF.

The chain employs TRBV7-9 and TRBJ2-1; TCRdb's D gene call, TRBD1, goes unchecked for lack of DNA. CDR1 is SEHNR, CDR2 FQNEAQ, per germline (reference sequence). The CDR3 is 15 amino acids. The CDR3 loop reads CASSPTPRADNEQFF.

The genes are TRBV12-3 or TRBV12-4 and TRBJ2-1; TCRdb's assignment of TRBD2 cannot be checked, as there is no DNA. The CDR3 totals 14 residues. CDR3 residues: CASSLGGSSNEQFF.

This rearrangement joins TRBV7-6 to TRBJ2-1; without DNA, the TCRdb call of TRBD2 cannot be checked. The CDR3 spans 17 residues. The germline gives CDR1 SGHVS, CDR2 FNYEAQ. The CDR3 reads CASSLFPPRPDYNEQFF.

This chain uses TRBV3-1 with TRBJ2-5; TCRdb names TRBD2, which stays unverified in the absence of DNA. CDR3 length: 16 amino acids. Germline CDR1 reads LGHDT; CDR2 reads YNNKEL (reference sequence). The CDR3 here is CASSRVPAGVGETQYF.

The chain couples TRBV5-1 to TRBJ2-1; no DNA is available, so the TRBD1 call from TCRdb remains unchecked. From germline, CDR1 is SGHRS and CDR2 YFSETQ. This CDR3 contains 14 residues. This CDR3 reads CASSLQGLYNEQFF. The complete variable domain, with remaining parts taken from reference TRBV5-1 and TRBJ2-1, reads KAGVTQTPRYLIKTRGQQVTLSCSPISGHRSVSWYQQTPGQGLQFLFEYFSETQRNKGNFPGRFSGRQFSNSRSEMNVSTLELGDSALYLCASSLQGLYNEQFFGPGTRLTVL.

V gene TRBV7-2 combines with J gene TRBJ2-2; absent DNA, TCRdb's TRBD1 call cannot be checked. Germline V CDR1 and CDR2: SGHTA, FQGNSA. The CDR3 has 15 residues. CDR3 region: CASSPTGGWGGELFF.

This chain joins TRBV7-9 and TRBJ2-1; the D call of TRBD1 rests on TCRdb alone, since no DNA is present to check it. CDR1 and CDR2 from the germline V gene are SEHNR and FQNEAQ (reference sequence). This CDR3 contains 16 residues. The CDR3 sequence is CASSPKGGLALNEQFF.

The rearrangement links TRBV28 to TRBJ1-6; the TCRdb D gene call, TRBD1, has no DNA to confirm it. The length of the CDR3 is 13 residues. CDR1 MDHEN and CDR2 SYDVKM come from the germline V gene. CDR3 protein: CASTGPYNSPLHF.

The chain combines TRBV12-3 or TRBV12-4 with TRBJ2-1. The CDR3 extends over 13 amino acids. The CDR3 sequence is CASRLAGVGEQFF.

This chain's CDR3 is CASSLAEGDQPQHF. The chain uses TRBV5-1 and TRBJ1-5; TCRdb designates TRBD1, a call that cannot be tested without DNA. Germline CDR1 is SGHRS and CDR2 is YFSETQ. The CDR3 has 14 amino acids.

V is TRBV20-1 and J is TRBJ2-3; TCRdb lists TRBD1, though no DNA is available to test this call. The V gene's germline CDR1 is DFQATT and CDR2 SNEGSKA (reference sequence). The CDR3 has 17 amino acids. CDR3 sequence: CSARYPVGAPSTDTQYF.

J is TRBJ2-1 and V is TRBV11-3; no DNA is available, so the TRBD2 call from TCRdb remains unchecked. The germline CDR1 and CDR2 sequences are SGHNT and YENEEA. The CDR3 length is 14 residues. The CDR3 here is CASSLGAAGNEQFF.

V is TRBV5-1 and J is TRBJ2-2; absent DNA, TCRdb's TRBD1 call cannot be checked. This CDR3 is 15 amino acids long. The V gene's germline CDR1 is SGHRS and CDR2 YFSETQ. CDR3 sequence reads: CASSPRGHFTGELFF.

J is TRBJ2-6 and V is TRBV6-4; the TRBD1 assignment by TCRdb is unverifiable without DNA. The CDR3 covers 13 residues. The V gene's germline CDR1 is MRHNA and CDR2 SNTAGT. The CDR3: CATRGVGANVLTF.

The V and J genes are TRBV18 and TRBJ1-1. This CDR3 region has 15 residues. Germline values: CDR1 KGHSH, CDR2 LQKENI. The CDR3 protein is CASSLAAGLNTEAFF.

The chain has TRBV20-1 and TRBJ1-4. The germline V gene encodes CDR1 DFQATT and CDR2 SNEGSKA (reference sequence). There are 13 residues in the CDR3. This chain's CDR3 is CSAQIQVDEKLFF.

The chain links TRBV7-9 to TRBJ1-2; the TCRdb D gene call, TRBD1, has no DNA to confirm it. CDR1 and CDR2 (germline): SEHNR, FQNEAQ (reference sequence). The length of the CDR3 is 15 residues. The CDR3 sequence: CATSLGGGTGYGYTF.

The chain is built from TRBV30 and TRBJ2-1; the TCRdb call, TRBD1, lacks DNA for checking. CDR1 is GTSNPN and CDR2 is SVGIG in the germline V gene (reference sequence). The CDR3 is 13 residues long. The CDR3 loop is CAWKTGGKSEQFF.

The chain joins TRBV30 to TRBJ2-3; absent DNA, TCRdb's TRBD1 call cannot be checked. The CDR3 is 12 residues long. CDR1 is GTSNPN and CDR2 is SVGIG in the germline V gene (reference sequence). CDR3 sequence: CAWEPGQYTQYF.

The chain employs TRBV12-3 or TRBV12-4 and TRBJ2-2. The CDR3 covers 13 residues. The CDR3 sequence is CASSTRHAGELFF.

The J gene is TRBJ2-1, the V gene TRBV15; the TCRdb call, TRBD1, lacks DNA for checking. Per germline, CDR1 LNHNV and CDR2 YYDKDF (reference sequence). The CDR3 length is 12 residues. The CDR3 here is CATSRGPGFEFF.

The chain employs TRBV29-1 and TRBJ2-1; no DNA is available, so the TRBD2 call from TCRdb remains unchecked. In germline, CDR1 is SQVTM, CDR2 ANQGSEA. The CDR3 is made up of 11 amino acids. This CDR3 reads CSALPGPEQFF.

This rearrangement joins TRBV5-1 to TRBJ2-7; TCRdb returns TRBD2, unconfirmable since there is no DNA. Germline V gene data show CDR1 as SGHRS and CDR2 as YFSETQ. This CDR3 spans 19 amino acids. CDR3 sequence: CASSLASSSTSGSSYEQYF.

This rearrangement joins TRBV5-1 to TRBJ2-3; TCRdb's D call of TRBD2 is untestable without DNA. This CDR3 spans 19 amino acids. Germline assignment: CDR1 SGHRS and CDR2 YFSETQ. CDR3 loop: CASSLGLAGVRRGADTQYF.

This CDR3 is CASRGGLADNEQFF. This chain joins TRBV6-6 and TRBJ2-1; TCRdb proposes TRBD2, but this gene call is untestable without DNA. The CDR3 is 14 amino acids. CDR1 is MNHNY and CDR2 is SVGAGI in the germline V gene (reference sequence).

The chain recombines TRBV9 with TRBJ1-2; the D call of TRBD1 rests on TCRdb alone, since no DNA is present to check it. This CDR3 has 15 amino acids. Looked up from germline, CDR1 is SGDLS and CDR2 is YYNGEE. The CDR3 here is CASSVGQGTNYGYTF.

V gene TRBV5-5 combines with J gene TRBJ2-1; there is no DNA to check the TCRdb D call of TRBD1. This CDR3 is 16 amino acids long. Germline V gene sequence: CDR1 SGHKS, CDR2 YYEKEE (reference sequence). The CDR3 region is CASSKVGGSLYNEQFF. The variable domain in full, with the rest retrieved from reference TRBV5-5 and TRBJ2-1, is DAGVTQSPTHLIKTRGQQVTLRCSPISGHKSVSWYQQVLGQGPQFIFQYYEKEERGRGNFPDRFSARQFPNYSSELNVNALLLGDSALYLCASSKVGGSLYNEQFFGPGTRLTVL.

V gene TRBV4-1 combines with J gene TRBJ2-7; TCRdb outputs TRBD1, but without DNA this stays unchecked. Germline loops: CDR1 MGHRA, CDR2 YSYEKL. The CDR3 totals 15 residues. CDR3 in amino acids: CASSQEGARSYEQYF.